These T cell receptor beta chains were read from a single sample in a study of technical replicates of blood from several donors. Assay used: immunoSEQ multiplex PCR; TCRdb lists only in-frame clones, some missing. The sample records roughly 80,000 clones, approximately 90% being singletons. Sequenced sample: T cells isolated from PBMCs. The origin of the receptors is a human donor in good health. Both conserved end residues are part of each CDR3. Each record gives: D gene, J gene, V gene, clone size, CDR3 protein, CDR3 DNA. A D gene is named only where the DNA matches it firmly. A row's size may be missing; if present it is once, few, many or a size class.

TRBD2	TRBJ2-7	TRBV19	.	CASSTKGTSGSSSYEQYF	TGTGCCAGTAGTACGAAAGGAACTAGCGGGTCGTCAAGCTACGAGCAGTACTTC
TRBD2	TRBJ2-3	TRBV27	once	CASSLIAGGPSTDTQYF	TGTGCCAGCAGTTTAATAGCGGGAGGGCCTAGCACAGATACGCAGTATTTT
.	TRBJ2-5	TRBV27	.	CASSLSGGTETQYF	TGTGCCAGCAGTTTATCGGGAGGTACGGAGACCCAGTACTTC
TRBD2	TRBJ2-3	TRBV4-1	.	CASSVTPGLAKDTQYF	TGCGCCAGCAGCGTTACTCCGGGACTAGCTAAGGATACGCAGTATTTT
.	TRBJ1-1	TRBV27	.	CASSPLDRNTEAFF	TGTGCCAGCAGTCCCCTTGACAGGAACACTGAAGCTTTCTTT
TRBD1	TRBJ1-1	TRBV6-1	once	CASKGQGMNTEAFF	TGTGCCAGCAAAGGACAGGGAATGAACACTGAAGCTTTCTTT
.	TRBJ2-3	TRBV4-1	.	CASSPEGGSTDTQYF	TGCGCCAGCAGCCCAGAAGGGGGTTCAACAGATACGCAGTATTTT
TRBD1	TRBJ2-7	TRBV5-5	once	CASSWTGVGYEQYF	TGTGCCAGCAGCTGGACAGGGGTAGGGTACGAGCAGTACTTC
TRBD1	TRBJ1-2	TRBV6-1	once	CASSERGQVKGYTF	TGTGCCAGCAGTGAAAGGGGGCAGGTGAAAGGCTACACCTTC
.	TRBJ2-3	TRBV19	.	CASSMPRSRDTQYF	TGTGCCAGTAGTATGCCTAGAAGTAGGGATACGCAGTATTTT
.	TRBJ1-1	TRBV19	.	CASSMQGYTEAFF	TGTGCCAGTAGTATGCAGGGGTACACTGAAGCTTTCTTT
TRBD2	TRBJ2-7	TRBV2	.	CASMSGSLYEQYF	TGTGCCAGCATGAGCGGGAGTCTTTACGAGCAGTACTTC
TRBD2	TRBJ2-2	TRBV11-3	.	CASRLAGGPGELFF	TGTGCCAGCAGACTAGCGGGAGGGCCCGGGGAGCTGTTTTTT
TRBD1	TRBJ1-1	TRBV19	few	CASKEGATEAFF	TGTGCCAGTAAGGAGGGGGCAACTGAAGCTTTCTTT
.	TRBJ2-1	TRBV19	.	CASSISILAVYNEQFF	TGTGCCAGTAGTATAAGTATACTAGCAGTCTACAATGAGCAGTTCTTC
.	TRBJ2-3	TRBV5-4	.	CASSTPGLFSDDTQYF	TGTGCCAGCAGTACCCCGGGACTTTTTTCAGATGATACGCAGTATTTT
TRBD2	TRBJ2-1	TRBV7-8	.	CASSLSGPLSYNEQFF	TGTGCCAGCAGCCTTAGCGGGCCCTTGTCCTACAATGAGCAGTTCTTC
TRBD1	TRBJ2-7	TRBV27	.	CASSYMGQHEQYF	TGTGCCAGCAGTTATATGGGACAGCACGAGCAGTACTTC
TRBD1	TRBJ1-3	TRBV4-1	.	CASSQGQGASGNTIYF	TGCGCCAGCAGCCAAGGACAGGGGGCGTCTGGAAACACCATATATTTT
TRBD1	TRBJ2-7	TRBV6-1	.	CASYPGQGYEQYF	TGTGCCAGTTACCCGGGACAGGGCTACGAGCAGTACTTC
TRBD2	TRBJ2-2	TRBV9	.	CASSGGGSGRAGTGELFF	TGTGCCAGCAGCGGGGGTGGTAGCGGGAGGGCGGGCACCGGGGAGCTGTTTTTT
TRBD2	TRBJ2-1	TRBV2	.	CASSVGGNEQFF	TGTGCCAGCAGTGTGGGGGGGAATGAGCAGTTCTTC
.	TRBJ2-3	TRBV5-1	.	CASSLVGARTDTQYF	TGCGCCAGCAGCTTGGTGGGGGCCCGCACAGATACGCAGTATTTT
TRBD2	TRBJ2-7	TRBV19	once	CASSVGLAGGKSSYEQYF	TGTGCCAGTAGTGTCGGACTAGCGGGAGGGAAAAGCTCCTACGAGCAGTACTTC
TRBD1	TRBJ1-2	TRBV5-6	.	CASSFGQVSYGYTF	TGTGCCAGCAGCTTTGGACAGGTTTCTTATGGCTACACCTTC
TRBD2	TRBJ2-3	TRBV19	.	CASSNLADPTDTQYF	TGTGCCAGTAGTAATCTAGCGGATCCCACAGATACGCAGTATTTT